The rows below give T cell receptor beta chains drawn from one sample of a study of cytomegalovirus exposure and HLA in healthy donors. The table came from immunoSEQ multiplex PCR; TCRdb's copy has only in-frame clones and leaves some out. Among approximately 220,000 clones listed, about 80% were seen once. The sample consisted of PBMCs. These receptors were obtained from a man aged 35-49 years in good health and CMV-seropositive. Both conserved end residues are part of each CDR3. Fields, in order: J gene, clone size, V gene, D gene, CDR3 DNA, CDR3 protein. The D gene is left open where the match is weak. Part of the rows lack a size; the others show once, few, many or a class for expanded clones.

>TRBJ2-5|.|TRBV5-1|TRBD2
TGCGCCAGCAGCCCGACTAGCGGGGACCTAGAGACCCAGTACTTC
CASSPTSGDLETQYF
>TRBJ2-3|.|TRBV7-6|TRBD2
TGTGCCAGCAGCTTAAGGACTAGCGAAACCACAGATACGCAGTATTTT
CASSLRTSETTDTQYF
>TRBJ2-1|.|TRBV25-1|TRBD2
TGTGCCAGCAGGACTAGCGGGAATGAGCAGTTCTTC
CASRTSGNEQFF
>TRBJ2-1|.|TRBV9|TRBD1
TGTGCCAGCAGCTTAGGGACAGGTTCCTACAATGAGCAGTTCTTC
CASSLGTGSYNEQFF
>TRBJ2-2|.|TRBV19|.
TGTGCCAGTAGTATAGAACGGGAGTCTACCGGGGAGCTGTTTTTT
CASSIERESTGELFF
>TRBJ2-5|.|TRBV7-9|.
TGTTCCAGCAGCCCTAGCGAGACCCAGTACTTC
CSSSPSETQYF
>TRBJ2-7|.|TRBV7-2|TRBD2
TGTGCCAGCAGCTTAGGGGCGGGAGGGCCGGACGAGCAGTACTTC
CASSLGAGGPDEQYF
>TRBJ2-3|.|TRBV6-1|.
TGTGCCAGCAGTTTCAGGGATACGCAGTATTTT
CASSFRDTQYF
>TRBJ2-2|.|TRBV29-1|TRBD2
TGCAGCGCCGTACTAGCGGGTACCACCGGGGAGCTGTTTTTT
CSAVLAGTTGELFF
>TRBJ1-4|.|TRBV7-9|TRBD1
TGTGCCAGCAGCTCAGACAGGGGAACTAATGAAAAACTGTTTTTT
CASSSDRGTNEKLFF
>TRBJ2-4|.|TRBV7-9|.
TGTGCCAGCAGCTTAGGTGGACTATCCGCCCATTTC
CASSLGGLSAHF
>TRBJ2-3|.|TRBV5-5|.
TGTGCCAGCAGCGAGGACTCCCCCGGTGGTTGGGATACGCAGTATTTT
CASSEDSPGGWDTQYF
>TRBJ2-7|.|TRBV7-9|.
TGTGCCAGCAGCGGTTACATGACAAACTACGAGCAGTACTTC
CASSGYMTNYEQYF
>TRBJ1-1|.|TRBV5-6|.
TGTGCCAGCAGCTTGACGGGAACTGAAGCTTTCTTT
CASSLTGTEAFF
>TRBJ1-2|few|TRBV27|.
TGTGCCAGCTCGATGGGAGGGGCTTTGCAATACACCTTC
CASSMGGALQYTF
>TRBJ2-7|.|TRBV7-9|.
TGTGCCAGCAGCCCAGGGGACCGAACCGAGCAGTACTTC
CASSPGDRTEQYF
>TRBJ2-5|.|TRBV5-1|.
TGCGCCAGCAATCCAGAAAACCAAGAGACCCAGTACTTC
CASNPENQETQYF
>TRBJ2-5|few|TRBV21-1|.
TGTGCCAGCAGCAAAGACAGGGGGCTCCGAAAGTGCCCCCGGGAGACCCAGTACTTC
CASSKDRGLRKCPRETQYF
>TRBJ2-1|.|TRBV29-1|.
TGCAGCGGCGCGGGGATTCGGAATGAGCAGTTCTTC
CSGAGIRNEQFF
>TRBJ2-5|.|TRBV7-8|TRBD2
TGTGCCAGCAGCTTAGGGCTGGCTAGCGGGAATCAGGAGACCCAGTACTTC
CASSLGLASGNQETQYF
>TRBJ1-3|few|TRBV2|.
TGTGCCAGCAGTGATCAGGGGCTCGCTGGAAACACCATATATTTT
CASSDQGLAGNTIYF
>TRBJ1-2|.|TRBV10-3|TRBD1
TGTGCCATCAGTGAGGGGACAGGGGGTTTCTTCTATGGCTACACCTTC
CAISEGTGGFFYGYTF
>TRBJ2-1|.|TRBV10-1|TRBD2
TGCGCCAGCAGTGAGTCGGGGCTAGCGGGAGGTGGGGAGCAGTTCTTC
CASSESGLAGGGEQFF
>TRBJ2-1|.|TRBV6-5|.
TGTGCCAGCAGACCTGGCTCCTCCAGGAATGAGCAGTTCTTC
CASRPGSSRNEQFF